The 6 T cell receptor beta chains reported below all come from one sample, sequenced in a study of PD-L1 blockade in urothelial cancer. Using immunoSEQ multiplex PCR, the repertoire was profiled, and TCRdb retains in-frame clones only, with some absent. The sample has tens of thousands of clones, more than 85% seen once. Specimen: PBMCs, collected around atezolizumab (anti-PD-L1) treatment. These receptors were collected from a man aged 55 to 69 with urothelial cancer.

This sequence joins TRBV7-2 and TRBJ2-7, with D possibly TRBD1 on 7 matching bases. Germline lookup yields CDR1 SGHTA and CDR2 FQGNSA. The CDR3 is made up of 15 amino acids. V was cut by 2 bases and J by 3 bases, with 14 bases left in between. The CDR3 DNA reads as TGTGCCAGCAGCTTATCGCGGGGACAGCTCTACGAGCAGTACTTC. Its translation: CASSLSRGQLYEQYF. The complete variable domain, with remaining parts taken from reference TRBV7-2 and TRBJ2-7, reads GAGVSQSPSNKVTEKGKDVELRCDPISGHTALYWYRQSLGQGLEFLIYFQGNSAPDKSGLPSDRFSAERTGGSVSTLTIQRTQQEDSAVYLCASSLSRGQLYEQYFGPGTRLTVT.

The chain has TRBV6-1 and TRBJ2-7; 7 bases agree with TRBD1. Germline CDR1 and CDR2: MNHNS and SASEGT. CDR3 length: 13 amino acids. V lost 7 bases, J lost 2 bases, and 5 bases stayed unmatched. CDR3 sequence (DNA): TGTGCCAGCAACCGGGACAGCACCTACGAGCAGTACTTC. It translates to CASNRDSTYEQYF.

The chain links TRBV11-2 to TRBJ2-3, with D possibly TRBD2 on 7 matching bases. The germline V and J ends were trimmed by 6 bases and 6 bases, with 16 bases remaining between them. This CDR3 has 14 amino acids. Germline CDR1 is SGHAT and CDR2 is FQNNGV. The CDR3 coding sequence is TGTGCCAGCAGTTTACCGGGGGGCTTGGATACGCAGTATTTT. Its translation is CASSLPGGLDTQYF. Based on the CDR3 plus reference TRBV11-2 and TRBJ2-3, the full variable domain is EAGVAQSPRYKIIEKRQSVAFWCNPISGHATLYWYQQILGQGPKLLIQFQNNGVVDDSQLPKDRFSAERLKGVDSTLKIQPAKLEDSAVYLCASSLPGGLDTQYFGPGTRLTVL.

The chain is built from TRBV5-1 and TRBJ2-5, with TRBD2 matching over 12 bases. The CDR3 loop spans 15 amino acids. Germline loops: CDR1 SGHRS, CDR2 YFSETQ. V trimming: 4 bases; J trimming: 1 base; junction bases outside the gene matches: 2. As DNA, the CDR3 is TGCGCCAGCAGCAGACTAGCGGGGGTCCAAGAGACCCAGTACTTC. Amino acid sequence: CASSRLAGVQETQYF.

This rearrangement joins TRBV4-2 to TRBJ2-6; D may be TRBD2 (5 bases). The CDR3 spans 18 residues. Trimming removed 1 base at V and 0 bases at J, with 13 bases between. From germline, CDR1 is LGHNA and CDR2 YNFKEQ. The CDR3 DNA reads as TGTGCCAGCAGCCAAGGCCGGGGTTCTAGCTCTGGGGCCAACGTCCTGACTTTC. It yields the protein CASSQGRGSSSGANVLTF.

The chain uses TRBV10-1 and TRBJ2-7, with 10 bases aligning to TRBD1. CDR1 and CDR2 (germline): WNHNN, SYGVQD (reference sequence). V gave up 0 bases and J gave up 6 bases; unmatched junction bases: 5. This CDR3 is built from 15 residues. The CDR3 loop is CASSESGTGVGEQYF. In DNA, the CDR3 is TGCGCCAGCAGTGAGTCGGGGACAGGGGTCGGCGAGCAGTACTTC.